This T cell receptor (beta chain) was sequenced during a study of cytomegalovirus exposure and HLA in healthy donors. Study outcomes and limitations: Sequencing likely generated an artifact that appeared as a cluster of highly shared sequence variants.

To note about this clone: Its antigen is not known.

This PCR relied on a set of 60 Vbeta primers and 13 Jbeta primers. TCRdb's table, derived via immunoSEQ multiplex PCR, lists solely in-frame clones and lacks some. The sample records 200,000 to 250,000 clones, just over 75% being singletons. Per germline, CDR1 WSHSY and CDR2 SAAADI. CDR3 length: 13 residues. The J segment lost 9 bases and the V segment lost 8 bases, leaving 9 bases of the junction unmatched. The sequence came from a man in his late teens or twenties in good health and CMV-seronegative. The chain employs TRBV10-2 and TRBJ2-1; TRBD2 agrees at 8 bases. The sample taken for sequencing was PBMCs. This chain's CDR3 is CASSLRSGSEQFF. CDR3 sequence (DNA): TGCGCCAGCTCCCTTCGGAGCGGGAGTGAGCAGTTCTTC.